Below are 7 T cell receptor beta chains sequenced from a single sample in a study of siplizumab effects on memory and regulatory T cells. Clones were sequenced by immunoSEQ multiplex PCR, and TCRdb holds only the in-frame ones, with some missing. The top ten clones hold 18% of a sample with fewer than 100,000 clones, approximately 95% of them seen once. Sequencing was done on a sample of CD8+ T cells sorted from blood. These receptors came from a human donor in good health.

This clone turned up a few times. This chain connects TRBV9 to TRBJ1-3; TRBD1 might be the D (6 bases). The CDR3 contains 16 residues. The germline V and J ends were trimmed by 0 bases and 0 bases, with 10 bases remaining between them. Germline V gene sequence: CDR1 SGDLS, CDR2 YYNGEE. CDR3 residues: CASSVVGGPSGNTIYF. The CDR3, as DNA: TGTGCCAGCAGCGTAGTGGGGGGCCCCTCTGGAAACACCATATATTTT.

This chain connects TRBV7-9 to TRBJ1-1; D is unresolved. V was pared by 5 bases and J by 8 bases, with 18 bases between. Germline values: CDR1 SEHNR, CDR2 FQNEAQ (reference sequence). The length of the CDR3 is 14 residues. In nucleotides, the CDR3 is TGTGCCAGCAGCGGCGTTGGTCTGGGAGTCGAAGCTTTCTTT. Translation: CASSGVGLGVEAFF.

This sequence joins TRBV14 and TRBJ1-2; D gene unclear. The germline CDR1 and CDR2 sequences are SGHDN and FVKESK. V was clipped by 5 bases and J by 4 bases, with 8 bases between them. The CDR3 covers 12 residues. CDR3 loop: CASSFSRYGYTF. DNA for the CDR3: TGTGCCAGCAGCTTTTCCCGCTATGGCTACACCTTC.

This clone was seen only once. This chain joins TRBV4-1 and TRBJ2-7; 7 nucleotides match TRBD1. CDR1 is MGHRA, CDR2 YSYEKL, per germline. Germline trimming cut 5 bases from V and 5 bases from J; bases unmatched to any gene: 6. The CDR3 extends over 13 amino acids. The CDR3 reads CASSWTTGDEQYF. The CDR3 coding sequence is TGCGCCAGCAGCTGGACCACAGGGGACGAGCAGTACTTC.

The chain joins TRBV5-4 to TRBJ2-3, with D perhaps being TRBD1 or TRBD2 (5 bases each). Between the trimmed V and J ends, which lost 4 bases and 2 bases, there was a span of 17 bases. Germline V gene sequence: CDR1 SGHNT, CDR2 YYREEE (reference sequence). The length of the CDR3 is 16 residues. This CDR3 is CASSHQAGTYTDTQYF. For the CDR3, the DNA is TGTGCCAGCAGCCATCAGGCCGGGACGTACACAGATACGCAGTATTTT.

The rearrangement uses TRBV7-9 and TRBJ2-5, with TRBD2 identical over 9 bases. The germline gives CDR1 SEHNR, CDR2 FQNEAQ (reference sequence). Trimming cost V 7 bases and J 3 bases; bases outside gene matches: 3. The CDR3 spans 13 residues. CDR3 DNA sequence: TGTGCCAGCATCGCTAGCGGGGAAGAGACCCAGTACTTC. Translation gives CASIASGEETQYF.

The chain links TRBV27 to TRBJ2-5; no reliable D call. V lost 0 bases and J lost 2, with 10 bases in between. The CDR3 loop spans 15 amino acids. Germline CDR1 MNHEY, CDR2 SMNVEV (reference sequence). The CDR3, as DNA: TGTGCCAGCAGTTTATCGGAAGGCAGTCAAGAGACCCAGTACTTC. It yields the protein CASSLSEGSQETQYF.